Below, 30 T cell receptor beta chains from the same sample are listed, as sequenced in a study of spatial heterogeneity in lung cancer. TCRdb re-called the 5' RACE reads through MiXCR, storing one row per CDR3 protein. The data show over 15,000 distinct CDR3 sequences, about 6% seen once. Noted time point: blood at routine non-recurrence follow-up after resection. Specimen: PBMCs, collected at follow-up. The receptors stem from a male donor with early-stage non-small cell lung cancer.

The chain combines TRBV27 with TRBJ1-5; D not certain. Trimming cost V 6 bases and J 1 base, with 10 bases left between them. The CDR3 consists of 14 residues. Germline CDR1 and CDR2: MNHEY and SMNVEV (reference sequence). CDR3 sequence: CASSPAGSNQPQHF. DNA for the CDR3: TGTGCCAGCAGCCCTGCCGGGAGCAATCAGCCCCAGCATTTT.

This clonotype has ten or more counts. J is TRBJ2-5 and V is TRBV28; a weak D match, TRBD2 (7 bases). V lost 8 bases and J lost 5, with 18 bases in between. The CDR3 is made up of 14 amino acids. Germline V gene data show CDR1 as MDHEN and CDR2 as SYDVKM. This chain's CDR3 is CASGQGSGMETQYF. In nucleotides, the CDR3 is TGTGCCAGCGGCCAGGGGAGCGGGATGGAGACCCAGTACTTC.

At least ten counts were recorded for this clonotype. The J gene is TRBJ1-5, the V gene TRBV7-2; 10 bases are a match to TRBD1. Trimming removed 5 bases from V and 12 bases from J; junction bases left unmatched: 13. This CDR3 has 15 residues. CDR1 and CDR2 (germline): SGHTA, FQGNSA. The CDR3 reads CASSATGGGGLNQHF. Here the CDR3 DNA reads TGTGCCAGCAGCGCGACAGGGGGCGGAGGGTTGAACCAGCATTTT.

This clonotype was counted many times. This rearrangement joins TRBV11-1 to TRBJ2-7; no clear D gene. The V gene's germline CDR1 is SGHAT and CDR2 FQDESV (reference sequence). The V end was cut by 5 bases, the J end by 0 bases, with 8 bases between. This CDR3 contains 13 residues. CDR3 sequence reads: CASSPGGSYEQYF. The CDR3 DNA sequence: TGTGCCAGCAGCCCCGGCGGCTCCTACGAGCAGTACTTC.

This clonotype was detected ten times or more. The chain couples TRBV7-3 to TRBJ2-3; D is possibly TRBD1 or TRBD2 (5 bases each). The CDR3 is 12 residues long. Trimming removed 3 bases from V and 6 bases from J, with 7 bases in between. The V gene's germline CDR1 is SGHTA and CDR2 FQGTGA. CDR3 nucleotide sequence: TGTGCCAGCAGCTTGGGGGACGATACGCAGTATTTT. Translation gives CASSLGDDTQYF.

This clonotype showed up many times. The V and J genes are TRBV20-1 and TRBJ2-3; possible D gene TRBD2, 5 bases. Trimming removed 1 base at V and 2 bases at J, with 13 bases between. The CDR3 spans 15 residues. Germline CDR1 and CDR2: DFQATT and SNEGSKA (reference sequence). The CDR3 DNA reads TGCAGTGCTAGAGTCGCTAGCCGATTCACAGATACGCAGTATTTT. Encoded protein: CSARVASRFTDTQYF.

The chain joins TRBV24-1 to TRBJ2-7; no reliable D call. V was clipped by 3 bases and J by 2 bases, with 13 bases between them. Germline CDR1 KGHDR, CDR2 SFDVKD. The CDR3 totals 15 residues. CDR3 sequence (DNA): TGTGCCACCAGTGATGCTGGCGTCCAGCCCTACGAGCAGTACTTC. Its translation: CATSDAGVQPYEQYF.

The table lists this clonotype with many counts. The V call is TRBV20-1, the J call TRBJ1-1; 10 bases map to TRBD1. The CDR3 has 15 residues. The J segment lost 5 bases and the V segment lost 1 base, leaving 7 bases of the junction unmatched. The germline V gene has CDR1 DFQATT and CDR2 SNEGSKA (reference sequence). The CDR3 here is CSARGDRGPGTEAFF. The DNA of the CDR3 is TGCAGTGCTAGAGGCGACAGGGGGCCGGGGACTGAAGCTTTCTTT.

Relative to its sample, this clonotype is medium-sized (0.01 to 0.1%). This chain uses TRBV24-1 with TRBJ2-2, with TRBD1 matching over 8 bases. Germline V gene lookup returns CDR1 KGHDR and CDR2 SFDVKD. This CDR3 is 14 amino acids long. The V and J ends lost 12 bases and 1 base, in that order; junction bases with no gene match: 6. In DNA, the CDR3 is TGTGCCTCCCAGGGGACAGGGAACACCGGGGAGCTGTTTTTT. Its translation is CASQGTGNTGELFF.

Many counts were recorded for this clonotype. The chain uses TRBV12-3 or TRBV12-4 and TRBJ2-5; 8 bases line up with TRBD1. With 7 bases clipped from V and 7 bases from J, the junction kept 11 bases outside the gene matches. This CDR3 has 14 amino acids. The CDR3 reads CASTLDRVAVTQYF. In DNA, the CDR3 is TGTGCCAGCACCCTGGACAGGGTGGCAGTGACCCAGTACTTC.

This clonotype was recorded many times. CDR3 DNA sequence: TGTGCCAGCGCAAGGGACGGTTACGAGCAGTACTTC. Translating gives CASARDGYEQYF. The chain uses TRBV7-9 and TRBJ2-7; either TRBD1 or TRBD2 may supply D (5 bases each). The V gene's germline CDR1 is SEHNR and CDR2 FQNEAQ (reference sequence). V was clipped by 8 bases and J by 4 bases, with 12 bases between them. The CDR3 has 12 residues.

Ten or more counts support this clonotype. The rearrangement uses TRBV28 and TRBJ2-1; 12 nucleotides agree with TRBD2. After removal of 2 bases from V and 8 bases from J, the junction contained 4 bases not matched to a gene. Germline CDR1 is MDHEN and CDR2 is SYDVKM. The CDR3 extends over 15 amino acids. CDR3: CASSLVSSGRDEQFF. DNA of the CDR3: TGTGCCAGCAGTTTAGTGTCTAGCGGGAGGGATGAGCAGTTCTTC.

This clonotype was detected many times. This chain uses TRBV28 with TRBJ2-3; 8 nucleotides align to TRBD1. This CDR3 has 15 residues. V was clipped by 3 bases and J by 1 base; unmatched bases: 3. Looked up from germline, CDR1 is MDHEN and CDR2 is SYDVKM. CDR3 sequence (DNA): TGTGCCAGCAGTTTCGGGACAGGACGCACAGATACGCAGTATTTT. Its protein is CASSFGTGRTDTQYF.

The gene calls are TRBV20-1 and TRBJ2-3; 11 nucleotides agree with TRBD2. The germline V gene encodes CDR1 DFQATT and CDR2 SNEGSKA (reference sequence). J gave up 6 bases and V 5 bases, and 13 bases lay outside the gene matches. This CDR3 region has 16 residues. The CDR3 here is CSAFWASGGPSDTQYF. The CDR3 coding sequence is TGCAGTGCTTTCTGGGCTAGCGGGGGGCCCTCGGATACGCAGTATTTT.

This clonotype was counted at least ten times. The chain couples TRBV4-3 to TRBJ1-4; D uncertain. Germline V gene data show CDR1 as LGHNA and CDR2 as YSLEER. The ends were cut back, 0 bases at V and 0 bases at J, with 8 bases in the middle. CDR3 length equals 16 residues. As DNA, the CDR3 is TGCGCCAGCAGCCAAGATTTAATTACAACTAATGAAAAACTGTTTTTT. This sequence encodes CASSQDLITTNEKLFF.

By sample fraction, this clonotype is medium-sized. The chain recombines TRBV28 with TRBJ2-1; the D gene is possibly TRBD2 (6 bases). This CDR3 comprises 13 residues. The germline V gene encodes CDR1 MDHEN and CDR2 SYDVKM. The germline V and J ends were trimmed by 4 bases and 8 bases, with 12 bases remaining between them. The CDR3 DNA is TGTGCCAGCAGTTCCAGCGGGTTAGATGAGCAGTTCTTC. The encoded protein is CASSSSGLDEQFF.

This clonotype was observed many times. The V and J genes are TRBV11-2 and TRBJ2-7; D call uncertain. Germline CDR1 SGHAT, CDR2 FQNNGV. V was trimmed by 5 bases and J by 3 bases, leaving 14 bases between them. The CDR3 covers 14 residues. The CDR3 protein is CASSPPAGSYEQYF. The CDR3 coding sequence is TGTGCCAGCAGCCCCCCAGCCGGCAGCTACGAGCAGTACTTC.

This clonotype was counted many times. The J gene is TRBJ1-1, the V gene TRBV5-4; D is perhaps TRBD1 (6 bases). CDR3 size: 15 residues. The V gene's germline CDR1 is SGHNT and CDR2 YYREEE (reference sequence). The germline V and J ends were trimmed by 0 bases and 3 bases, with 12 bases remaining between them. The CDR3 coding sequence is TGTGCCAGCAGCTTGGGCAGGGGAGGATACACTGAAGCTTTCTTT. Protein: CASSLGRGGYTEAFF.

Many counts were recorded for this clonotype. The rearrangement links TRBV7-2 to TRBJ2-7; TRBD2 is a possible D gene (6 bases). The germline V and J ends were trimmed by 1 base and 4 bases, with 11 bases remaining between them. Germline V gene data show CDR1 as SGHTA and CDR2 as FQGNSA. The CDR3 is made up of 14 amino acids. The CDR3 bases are TGTGCCAGCAGCTTAGTTGTAGGAGGGTACGAGCAGTACTTC. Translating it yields CASSLVVGGYEQYF.

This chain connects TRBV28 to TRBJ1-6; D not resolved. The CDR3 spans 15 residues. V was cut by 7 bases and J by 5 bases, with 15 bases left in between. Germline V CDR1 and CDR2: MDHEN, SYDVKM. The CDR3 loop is CASKKGVQNNSPLHF. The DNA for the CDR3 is TGTGCCAGCAAAAAGGGCGTACAGAATAATTCACCCCTCCACTTT.

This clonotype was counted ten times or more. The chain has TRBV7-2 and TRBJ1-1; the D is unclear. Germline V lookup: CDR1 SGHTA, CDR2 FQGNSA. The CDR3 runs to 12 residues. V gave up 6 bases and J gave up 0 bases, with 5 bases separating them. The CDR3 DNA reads TGTGCCAGCAGAACACTGAACACTGAAGCTTTCTTT. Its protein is CASRTLNTEAFF.

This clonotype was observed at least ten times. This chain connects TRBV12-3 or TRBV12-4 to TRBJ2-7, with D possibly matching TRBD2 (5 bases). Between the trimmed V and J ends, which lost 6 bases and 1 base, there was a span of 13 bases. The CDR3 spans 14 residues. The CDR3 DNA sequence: TGTGCCAGCAGCACCCCGAGGAGGTCCTACGAGCAGTACTTC. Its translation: CASSTPRRSYEQYF.

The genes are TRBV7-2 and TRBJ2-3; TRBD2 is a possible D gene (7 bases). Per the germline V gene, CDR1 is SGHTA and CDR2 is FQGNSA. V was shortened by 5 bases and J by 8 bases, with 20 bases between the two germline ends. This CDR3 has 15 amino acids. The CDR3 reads CASSPRGAAESTQYF. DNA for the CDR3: TGTGCCAGCAGCCCCCGGGGGGCCGCAGAGTCTACGCAGTATTTT. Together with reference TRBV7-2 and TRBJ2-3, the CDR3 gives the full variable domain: GAGVSQSPSNKVTEKGKDVELRCDPISGHTALYWYRQSLGQGLEFLIYFQGNSAPDKSGLPSDRFSAERTGGSVSTLTIQRTQQEDSAVYLCASSPRGAAESTQYFGPGTRLTVL.

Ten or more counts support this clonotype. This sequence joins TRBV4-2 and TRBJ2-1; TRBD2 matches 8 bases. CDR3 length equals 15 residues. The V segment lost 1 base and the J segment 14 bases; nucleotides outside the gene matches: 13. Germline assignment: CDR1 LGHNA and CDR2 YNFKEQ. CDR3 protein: CASSQAWSGRVDEFF. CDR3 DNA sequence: TGTGCCAGCAGCCAAGCATGGAGCGGGAGAGTCGATGAGTTCTTC.

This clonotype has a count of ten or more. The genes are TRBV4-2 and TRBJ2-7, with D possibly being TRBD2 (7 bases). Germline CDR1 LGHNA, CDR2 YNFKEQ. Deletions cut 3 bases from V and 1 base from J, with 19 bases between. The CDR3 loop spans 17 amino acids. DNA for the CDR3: TGTGCCAGCAGCCAGGGGGGGCTAGCGGACGGATCCTACGAGCAGTACTTC. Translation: CASSQGGLADGSYEQYF.

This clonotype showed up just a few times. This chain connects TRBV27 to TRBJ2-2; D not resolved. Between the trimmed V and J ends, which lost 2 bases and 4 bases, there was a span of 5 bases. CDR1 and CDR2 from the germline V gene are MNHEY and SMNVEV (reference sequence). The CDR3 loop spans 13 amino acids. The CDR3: CASSLQVTGELFF. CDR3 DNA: TGTGCCAGCAGTTTACAGGTCACCGGGGAGCTGTTTTTT.

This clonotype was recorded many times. The CDR3: CSALSSRDRAGETQYF. CDR3 DNA: TGCAGTGCTTTAAGCTCCCGGGACAGGGCCGGGGAGACCCAGTACTTC. This chain links TRBV20-1 with TRBJ2-5; 9 bases line up with TRBD1. Germline assignment: CDR1 DFQATT and CDR2 SNEGSKA (reference sequence). Germline trimming cut 5 bases from V and 5 bases from J; bases unmatched to any gene: 15. The CDR3 length is 16 residues.

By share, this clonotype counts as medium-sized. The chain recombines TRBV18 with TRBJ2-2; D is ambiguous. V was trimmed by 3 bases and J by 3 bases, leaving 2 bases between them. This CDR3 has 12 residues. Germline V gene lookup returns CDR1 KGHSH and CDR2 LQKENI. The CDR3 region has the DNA TGTGCCAGCTCACCGTACACCGGGGAGCTGTTTTTT. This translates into CASSPYTGELFF.

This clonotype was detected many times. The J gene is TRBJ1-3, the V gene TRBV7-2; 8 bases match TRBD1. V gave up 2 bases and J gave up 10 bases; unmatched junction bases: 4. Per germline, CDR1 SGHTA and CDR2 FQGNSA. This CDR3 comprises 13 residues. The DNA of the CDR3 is TGTGCCAGCAGCTTACAGGGGGCAGAAACCATATATTTT. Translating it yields CASSLQGAETIYF. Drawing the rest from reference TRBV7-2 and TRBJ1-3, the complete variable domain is GAGVSQSPSNKVTEKGKDVELRCDPISGHTALYWYRQSLGQGLEFLIYFQGNSAPDKSGLPSDRFSAERTGGSVSTLTIQRTQQEDSAVYLCASSLQGAETIYFGEGSWLTVV.

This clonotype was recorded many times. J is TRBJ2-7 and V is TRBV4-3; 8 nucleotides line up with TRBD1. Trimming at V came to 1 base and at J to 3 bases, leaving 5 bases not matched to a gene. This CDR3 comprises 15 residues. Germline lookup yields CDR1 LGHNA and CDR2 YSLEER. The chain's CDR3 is CASSQGTGRIYEQYF. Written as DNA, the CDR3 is TGCGCCAGCAGCCAAGGGACAGGGAGGATCTACGAGCAGTACTTC.